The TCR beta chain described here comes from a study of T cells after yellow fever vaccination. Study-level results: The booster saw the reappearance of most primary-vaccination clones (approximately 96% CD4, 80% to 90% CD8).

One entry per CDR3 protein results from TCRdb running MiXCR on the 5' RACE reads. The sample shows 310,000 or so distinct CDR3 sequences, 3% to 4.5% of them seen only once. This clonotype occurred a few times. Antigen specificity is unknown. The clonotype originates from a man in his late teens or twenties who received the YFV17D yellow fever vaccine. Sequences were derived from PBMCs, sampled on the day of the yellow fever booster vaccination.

The CDR3 reads CASATSGGITGELFF. CDR3 coding DNA: TGTGCCAGCGCCACTAGCGGGGGGATCACCGGGGAGCTGTTTTTT. The chain links TRBV19 to TRBJ2-2, with TRBD2 matching 12 bases. The V gene end was trimmed by 9 bases and the J gene end by 4 bases; junction bases not matched to a gene: 6. CDR3 size: 15 residues. Germline loops: CDR1 LNHDA, CDR2 SQIVND (reference sequence).